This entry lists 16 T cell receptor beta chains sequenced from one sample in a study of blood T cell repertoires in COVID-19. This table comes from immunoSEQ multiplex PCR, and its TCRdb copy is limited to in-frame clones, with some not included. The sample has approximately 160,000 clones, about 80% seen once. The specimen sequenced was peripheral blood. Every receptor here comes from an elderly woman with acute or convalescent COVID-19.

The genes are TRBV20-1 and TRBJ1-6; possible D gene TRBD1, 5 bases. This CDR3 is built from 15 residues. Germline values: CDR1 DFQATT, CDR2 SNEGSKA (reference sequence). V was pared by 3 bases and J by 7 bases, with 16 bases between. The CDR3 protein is CSASDARGLNSPLHF. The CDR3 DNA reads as TGCAGTGCTAGTGATGCCCGGGGACTGAATTCACCCCTCCACTTT.

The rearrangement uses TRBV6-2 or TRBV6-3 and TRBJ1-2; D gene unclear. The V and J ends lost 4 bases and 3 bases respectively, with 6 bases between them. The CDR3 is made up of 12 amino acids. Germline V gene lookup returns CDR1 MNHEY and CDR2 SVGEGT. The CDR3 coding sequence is TGTGCCAGCAGTTTTCCGGACTATGGCTACACCTTC. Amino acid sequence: CASSFPDYGYTF.

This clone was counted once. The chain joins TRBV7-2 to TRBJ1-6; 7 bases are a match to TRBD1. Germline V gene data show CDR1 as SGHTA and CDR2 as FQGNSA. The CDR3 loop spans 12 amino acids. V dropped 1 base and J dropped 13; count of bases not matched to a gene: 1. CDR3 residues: CASSLETGPLHF. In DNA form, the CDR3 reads TGTGCCAGCAGCTTAGAGACAGGGCCCCTCCACTTT.

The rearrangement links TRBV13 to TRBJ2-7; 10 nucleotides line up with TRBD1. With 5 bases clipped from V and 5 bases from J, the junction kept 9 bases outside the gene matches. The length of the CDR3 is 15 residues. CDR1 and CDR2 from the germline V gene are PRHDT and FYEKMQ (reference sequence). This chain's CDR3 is CASSPTGQGINEQYF. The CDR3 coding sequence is TGTGCCAGCAGCCCCACGGGACAGGGGATCAACGAGCAGTACTTC. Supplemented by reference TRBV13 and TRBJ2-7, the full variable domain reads AAGVIQSPRHLIKEKRETATLKCYPIPRHDTVYWYQQGPGQDPQFLISFYEKMQSDKGSIPDRFSAQQFSDYHSELNMSSLELGDSALYFCASSPTGQGINEQYFGPGTRLTVT.

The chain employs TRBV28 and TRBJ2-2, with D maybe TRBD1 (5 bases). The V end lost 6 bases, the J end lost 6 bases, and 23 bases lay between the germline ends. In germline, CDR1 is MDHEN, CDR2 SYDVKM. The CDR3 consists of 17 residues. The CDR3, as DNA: TGTGCCAGCAGCAAACACCTCCAGGGTGCGAAATCCGGGGAGCTGTTTTTT. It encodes CASSKHLQGAKSGELFF.

The CDR3 nucleotides read TGTGCCAGCAGTTACTCGGGACAGCAATACACTGAAGCTTTCTTT. It is translated as CASSYSGQQYTEAFF. The chain has TRBV6-5 and TRBJ1-1, with 7 bases that match TRBD1. The CDR3 extends over 15 amino acids. V trimming: 0 bases; J trimming: 3 bases; junction bases outside the gene matches: 4. Looked up from germline, CDR1 is MNHEY and CDR2 is SVGAGI.

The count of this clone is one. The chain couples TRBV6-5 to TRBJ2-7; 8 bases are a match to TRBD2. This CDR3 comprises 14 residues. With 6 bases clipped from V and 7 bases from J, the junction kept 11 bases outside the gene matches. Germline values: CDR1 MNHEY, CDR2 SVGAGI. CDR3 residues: CASRLSGSQGEQYF. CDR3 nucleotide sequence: TGTGCCAGCAGACTCAGCGGGAGCCAAGGAGAGCAGTACTTC.

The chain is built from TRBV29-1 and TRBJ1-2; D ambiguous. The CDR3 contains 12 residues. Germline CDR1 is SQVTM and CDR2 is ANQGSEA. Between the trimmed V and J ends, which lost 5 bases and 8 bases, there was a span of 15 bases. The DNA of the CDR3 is TGCAGCGTTCGAATCGCGGATTCGGGCTACACCTTC. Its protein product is CSVRIADSGYTF.

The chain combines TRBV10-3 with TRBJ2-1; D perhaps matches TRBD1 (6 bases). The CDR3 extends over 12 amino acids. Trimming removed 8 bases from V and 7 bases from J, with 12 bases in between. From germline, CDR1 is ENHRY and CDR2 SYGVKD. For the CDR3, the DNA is TGTGCCATCGGCCGGGACAAAAATGAGCAGTTCTTC. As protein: CAIGRDKNEQFF.

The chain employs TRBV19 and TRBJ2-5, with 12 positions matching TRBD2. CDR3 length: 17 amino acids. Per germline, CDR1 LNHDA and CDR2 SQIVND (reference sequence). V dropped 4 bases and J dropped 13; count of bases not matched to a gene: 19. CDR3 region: CASSSASGTSGRGAPYF. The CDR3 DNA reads TGTGCCAGTAGTAGCGCCTCCGGGACTAGCGGGCGGGGGGCCCCGTACTTC.

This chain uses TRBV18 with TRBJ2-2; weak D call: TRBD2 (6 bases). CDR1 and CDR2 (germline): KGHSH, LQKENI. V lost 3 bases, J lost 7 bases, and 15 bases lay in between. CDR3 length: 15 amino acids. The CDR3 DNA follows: TGTGCCAGCTCACCGGGAGGACCGACGGGCGGGGAGCTGTTTTTT. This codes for CASSPGGPTGGELFF.

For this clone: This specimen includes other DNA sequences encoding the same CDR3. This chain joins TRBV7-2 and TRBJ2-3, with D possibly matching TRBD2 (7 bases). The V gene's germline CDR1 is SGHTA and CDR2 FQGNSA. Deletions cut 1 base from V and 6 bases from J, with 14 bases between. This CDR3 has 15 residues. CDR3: CASSLDGGASDTQYF. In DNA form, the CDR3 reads TGTGCCAGCAGCTTAGATGGGGGGGCTTCTGATACGCAGTATTTT.

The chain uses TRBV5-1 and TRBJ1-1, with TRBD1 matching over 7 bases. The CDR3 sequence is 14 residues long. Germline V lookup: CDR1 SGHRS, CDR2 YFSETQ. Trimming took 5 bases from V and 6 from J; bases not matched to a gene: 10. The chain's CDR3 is CASRAGGYDAEAFF. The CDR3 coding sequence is TGCGCCAGCAGGGCAGGGGGGTACGACGCTGAAGCTTTCTTT.

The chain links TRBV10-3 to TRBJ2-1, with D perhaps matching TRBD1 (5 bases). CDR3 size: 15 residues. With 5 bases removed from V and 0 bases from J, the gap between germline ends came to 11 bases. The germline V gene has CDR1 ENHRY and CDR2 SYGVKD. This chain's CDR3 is CAISPGQSSYNEQFF. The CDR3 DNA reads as TGTGCCATCAGTCCAGGGCAGAGCTCCTACAATGAGCAGTTCTTC.

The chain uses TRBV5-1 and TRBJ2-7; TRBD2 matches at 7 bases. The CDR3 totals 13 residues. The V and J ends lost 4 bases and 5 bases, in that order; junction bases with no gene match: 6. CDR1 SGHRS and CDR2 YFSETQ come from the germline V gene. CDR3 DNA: TGCGCCAGCAGCGCCCGGACTAGTAACGAGCAGTACTTC. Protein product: CASSARTSNEQYF.

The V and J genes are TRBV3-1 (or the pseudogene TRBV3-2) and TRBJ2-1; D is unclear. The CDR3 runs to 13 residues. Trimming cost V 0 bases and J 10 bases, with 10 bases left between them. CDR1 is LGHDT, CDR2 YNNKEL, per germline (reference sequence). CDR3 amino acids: CASSQDSSTEQFF. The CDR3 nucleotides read TGTGCCAGCAGCCAAGATTCGTCAACAGAGCAGTTCTTC.